Included here is one T cell receptor (beta chain) sequence, with context. In the PCR, 60 Vbeta and 13 Jbeta primers were used. Measured with immunoSEQ multiplex PCR; TCRdb has only the in-frame clones, and not every one. The sample includes under 150,000 clones, less than 85% of them seen just once. The germline V and J ends were trimmed by 7 bases and 1 base, with 8 bases remaining between them. Germline V gene data show CDR1 as SGHRS and CDR2 as YFSETQ. CDR3 length equals 12 residues. The entry originates in a study of cytomegalovirus exposure and HLA in healthy donors. Sequenced sample: PBMCs. This clonotype originated in a middle-aged man in good health and CMV-seropositive. The chain couples TRBV5-1 to TRBJ1-1; D gene uncertain. Written as DNA, the CDR3 is TGCGCCAGCTACGGGGAGAACACTGAAGCTTTCTTT. This encodes CASYGENTEAFF.